The source of this T cell receptor beta chain is a study of T cell repertoires in cytomegalovirus infection. On the study more broadly: In the study, CMV epitopes included recently identified HLA-C-restricted and well-studied HLA-B-restricted ones.

TCRdb redid the calling of the reads with MiXCR, one entry per CDR3 protein. Here the sample spans 300,000 or so distinct CDR3 sequences, about 25% being singletons. The CDR3 covers 17 residues. Trimming stripped 0 bases from V and 1 base from J, with 14 bases between. Germline-derived CDR1 and CDR2 are SGHRS and YFSETQ. This clonotype was counted once. Its specificity is unknown. The specimen comprised cultured PBMCs, sampled from culture after CMV antigen stimulation. The rearrangement joins TRBV5-1 to TRBJ2-1; D may be TRBD1 (6 bases). The origin of this receptor is a human donor in good health (CMV status not recorded). Some clones in this sample may be carry-over from other donors' samples. The CDR3 DNA is TGCGCCAGCAGCTTGGAGTTGGGGGCCGTGTCCTACAATGAGCAGTTCTTC. This encodes CASSLELGAVSYNEQFF.